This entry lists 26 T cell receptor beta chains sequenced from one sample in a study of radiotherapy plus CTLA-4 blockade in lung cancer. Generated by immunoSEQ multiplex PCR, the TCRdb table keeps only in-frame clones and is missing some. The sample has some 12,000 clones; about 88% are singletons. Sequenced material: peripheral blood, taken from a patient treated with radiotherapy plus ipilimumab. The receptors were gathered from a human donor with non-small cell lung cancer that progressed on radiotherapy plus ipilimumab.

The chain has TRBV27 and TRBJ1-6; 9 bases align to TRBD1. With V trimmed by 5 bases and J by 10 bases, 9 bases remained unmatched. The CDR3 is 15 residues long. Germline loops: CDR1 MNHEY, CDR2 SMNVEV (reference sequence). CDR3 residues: CASSPRQGGSSPLHF. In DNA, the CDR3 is TGTGCCAGCAGTCCAAGACAGGGGGGTTCATCACCCCTCCACTTT.

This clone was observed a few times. For the CDR3, the DNA is TGTGCCAGCAGCCACGGGGACGCAGGACAAGAGACCCAGTACTTC. It specifies CASSHGDAGQETQYF. The chain combines TRBV27 with TRBJ2-5; D could derive from TRBD1 or TRBD2 (5 bases each). This CDR3 contains 15 residues. Trimming shortened V by 6 bases and J by 2 bases, and 16 bases separated the two germline ends. Per the germline V gene, CDR1 is MNHEY and CDR2 is SMNVEV (reference sequence).

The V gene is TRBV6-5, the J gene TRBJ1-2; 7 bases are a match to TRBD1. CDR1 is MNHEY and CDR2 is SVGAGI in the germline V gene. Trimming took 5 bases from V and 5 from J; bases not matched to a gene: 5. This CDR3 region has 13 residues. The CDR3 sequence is CASSVDREYGYTF. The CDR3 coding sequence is TGTGCCAGCAGTGTCGACAGGGAGTATGGCTACACCTTC.

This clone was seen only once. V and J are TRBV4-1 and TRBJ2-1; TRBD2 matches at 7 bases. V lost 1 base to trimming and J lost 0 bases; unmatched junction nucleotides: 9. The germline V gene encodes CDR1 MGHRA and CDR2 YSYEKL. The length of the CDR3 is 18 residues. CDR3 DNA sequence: TGCGCCAGCAGCCAAGTAATTTCCCGGGACTACTCCTACAATGAGCAGTTCTTC. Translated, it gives CASSQVISRDYSYNEQFF.

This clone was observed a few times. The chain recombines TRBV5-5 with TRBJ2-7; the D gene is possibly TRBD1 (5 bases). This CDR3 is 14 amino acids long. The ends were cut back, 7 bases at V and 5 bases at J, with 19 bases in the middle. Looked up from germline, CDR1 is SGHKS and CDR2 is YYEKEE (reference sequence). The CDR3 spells CASDVRAKTDEQYF. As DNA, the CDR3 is TGTGCCAGCGACGTCAGGGCAAAAACGGACGAGCAGTACTTC.

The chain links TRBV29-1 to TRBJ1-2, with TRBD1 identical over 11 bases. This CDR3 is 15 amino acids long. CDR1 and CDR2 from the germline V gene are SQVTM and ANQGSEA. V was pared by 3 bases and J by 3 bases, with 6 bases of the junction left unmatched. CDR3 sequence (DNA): TGCAGCGTTGATGGGACAGGGGGTCTAGACTATGGCTACACCTTC. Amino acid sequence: CSVDGTGGLDYGYTF.

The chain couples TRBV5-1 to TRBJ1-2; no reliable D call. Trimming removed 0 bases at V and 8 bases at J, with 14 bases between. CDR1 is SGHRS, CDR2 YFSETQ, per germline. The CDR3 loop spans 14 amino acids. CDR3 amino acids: CASSLATESGGYTF. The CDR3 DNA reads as TGCGCCAGCAGCTTGGCGACGGAATCGGGGGGCTACACCTTC.

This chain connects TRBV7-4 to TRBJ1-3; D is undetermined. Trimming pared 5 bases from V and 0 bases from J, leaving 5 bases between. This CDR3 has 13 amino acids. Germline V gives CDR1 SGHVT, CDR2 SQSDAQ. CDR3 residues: CASSARSGNTIYF. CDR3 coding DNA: TGTGCCAGCAGCGCCCGCTCTGGAAACACCATATATTTT. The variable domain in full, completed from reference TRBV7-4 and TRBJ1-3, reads GAGVSQSPRYKVAKRGRDVALRCDSISGHVTLYWYRQTLGQGSEVLTYSQSDAQRDKSGRPSGRFSAERPERSVSTLKIQRTEQGDSAVYLCASSARSGNTIYFGEGSWLTVV.

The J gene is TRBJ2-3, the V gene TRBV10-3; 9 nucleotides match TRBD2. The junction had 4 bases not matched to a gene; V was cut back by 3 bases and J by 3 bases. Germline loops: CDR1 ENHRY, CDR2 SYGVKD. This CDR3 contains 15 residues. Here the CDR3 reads CAISDMAGGTDTQYF. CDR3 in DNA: TGTGCCATCAGTGATATGGCGGGGGGGACAGATACGCAGTATTTT.

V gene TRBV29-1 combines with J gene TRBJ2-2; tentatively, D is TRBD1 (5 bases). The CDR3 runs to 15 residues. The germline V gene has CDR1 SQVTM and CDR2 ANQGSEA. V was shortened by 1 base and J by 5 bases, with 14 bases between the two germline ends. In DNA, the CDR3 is TGCAGCGTTGAAGTCACGGCAGGGAATACCGGGGAGCTGTTTTTT. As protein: CSVEVTAGNTGELFF.

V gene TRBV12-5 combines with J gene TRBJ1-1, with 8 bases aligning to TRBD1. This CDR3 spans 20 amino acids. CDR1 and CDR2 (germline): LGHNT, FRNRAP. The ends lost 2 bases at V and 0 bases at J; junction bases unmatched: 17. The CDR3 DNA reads TGTGCTAGTGGTTTGCTCAACCGGCAGGGGGCGATCAACATGAACACTGAAGCTTTCTTT. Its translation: CASGLLNRQGAINMNTEAFF.

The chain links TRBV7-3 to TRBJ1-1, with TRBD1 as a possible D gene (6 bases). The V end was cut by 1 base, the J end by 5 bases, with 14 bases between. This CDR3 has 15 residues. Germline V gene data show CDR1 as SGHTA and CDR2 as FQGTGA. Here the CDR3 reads CASSLNRAGGTEAFF. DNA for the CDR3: TGTGCCAGCAGCTTAAACAGGGCTGGAGGGACTGAAGCTTTCTTT.

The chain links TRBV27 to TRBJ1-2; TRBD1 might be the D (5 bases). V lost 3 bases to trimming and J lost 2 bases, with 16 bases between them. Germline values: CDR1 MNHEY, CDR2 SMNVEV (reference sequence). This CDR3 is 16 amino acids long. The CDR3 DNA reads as TGTGCCAGCAGTTTTCTCCAGGGTGGATGGAACTATGGCTACACCTTC. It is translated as CASSFLQGGWNYGYTF.

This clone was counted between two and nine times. The CDR3 spells CATSITPDASTDTQYF. CDR3 DNA sequence: TGTGCCACCAGCATAACACCGGACGCTAGCACAGATACGCAGTATTTT. V usage is TRBV15 and J usage is TRBJ2-3; D is unclear. The CDR3 contains 16 residues. Trimming removed 4 bases at V and 0 bases at J, with 14 bases between. Germline CDR1 reads LNHNV; CDR2 reads YYDKDF (reference sequence).

The CDR3 coding sequence is TGTGCCAGCAGCTACCCGGGACTAGGCTCCTACAATGAGCAGTTCTTC. As protein: CASSYPGLGSYNEQFF. The gene calls are TRBV7-2 and TRBJ2-1, with 8 bases fitting TRBD2. This CDR3 spans 16 amino acids. Germline lookup yields CDR1 SGHTA and CDR2 FQGNSA. With 4 bases clipped from V and 0 bases from J, the junction kept 5 bases outside the gene matches.

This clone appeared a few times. CDR3 coding DNA: TGTGCCAGTATAGGGGACAGACGGAACACTGAAGCTTTCTTT. Translation gives CASIGDRRNTEAFF. V usage is TRBV19 and J usage is TRBJ1-1, with 7 bases fitting TRBD1. The V and J ends lost 7 bases and 1 base, in that order; junction bases with no gene match: 6. There are 14 residues in the CDR3. From germline, CDR1 is LNHDA and CDR2 SQIVND (reference sequence). Combining the CDR3 with reference TRBV19 and TRBJ1-1 gives the whole variable domain DGGITQSPKYLFRKEGQNVTLSCEQNLNHDAMYWYRQDPGQGLRLIYYSQIVNDFQKGDIAEGYSVSREKKESFPLTVTSAQKNPTAFYLCASIGDRRNTEAFFGQGTRLTVV.

In DNA, the CDR3 is TGTGCCAGCAGTGCCAGGGGTGTGGACACCATATATTTT. As protein: CASSARGVDTIYF. This chain links TRBV6-1 with TRBJ1-3; D is perhaps TRBD1 (6 bases). This CDR3 region has 13 residues. The germline V gene has CDR1 MNHNS and CDR2 SASEGT. Trimming removed 4 bases from V and 8 bases from J, with 12 bases in between.

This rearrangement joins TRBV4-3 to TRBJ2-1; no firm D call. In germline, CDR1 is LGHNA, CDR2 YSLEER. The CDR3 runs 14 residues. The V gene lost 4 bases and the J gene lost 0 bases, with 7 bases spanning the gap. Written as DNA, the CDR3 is TGCGCCAGCAGCCCCTGGAGCTCCTACAATGAGCAGTTCTTC. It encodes CASSPWSSYNEQFF.

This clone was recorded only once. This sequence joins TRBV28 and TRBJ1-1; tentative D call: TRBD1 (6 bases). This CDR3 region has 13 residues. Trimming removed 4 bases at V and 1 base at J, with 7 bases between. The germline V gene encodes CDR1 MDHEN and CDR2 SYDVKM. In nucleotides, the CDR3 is TGTGCCAGCAGTTCGACAGGGAACACTGAAGCTTTCTTT. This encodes CASSSTGNTEAFF.

This CDR3 is CASSRARGNSYEQYF. The CDR3, as DNA: TGTGCCAGCAGCCGCGCCAGGGGGAACTCCTACGAGCAGTACTTC. J is TRBJ2-7 and V is TRBV7-6; 7 positions agree with TRBD1. Looked up from germline, CDR1 is SGHVS and CDR2 is FNYEAQ. CDR3 length: 15 amino acids. V was clipped by 5 bases and J by 0 bases; unmatched bases: 7.

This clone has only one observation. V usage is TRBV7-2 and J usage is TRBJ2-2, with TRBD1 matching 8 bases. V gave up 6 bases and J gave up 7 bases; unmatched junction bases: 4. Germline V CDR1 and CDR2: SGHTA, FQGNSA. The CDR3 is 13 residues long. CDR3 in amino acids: CASRDRGGGELFF. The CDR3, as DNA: TGTGCCAGCAGAGACAGGGGCGGCGGGGAGCTGTTTTTT.

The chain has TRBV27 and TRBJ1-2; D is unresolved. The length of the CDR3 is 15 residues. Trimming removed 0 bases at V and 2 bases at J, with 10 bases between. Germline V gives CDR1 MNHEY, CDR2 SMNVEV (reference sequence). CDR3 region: CASSLSDGANYGYTF. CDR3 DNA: TGTGCCAGCAGTTTATCGGACGGCGCCAACTATGGCTACACCTTC.

CDR3 loop: CASRRGGWGQPQHF. CDR3 sequence (DNA): TGTGCCAGCAGACGCGGGGGTTGGGGTCAGCCCCAGCATTTT. The chain links TRBV6-5 to TRBJ1-5, with D possibly matching TRBD1 (5 bases). Trimming took off 6 bases at V and 6 bases at J, with 15 bases between the two ends. The CDR3 loop spans 14 amino acids. Germline V gives CDR1 MNHEY, CDR2 SVGAGI.

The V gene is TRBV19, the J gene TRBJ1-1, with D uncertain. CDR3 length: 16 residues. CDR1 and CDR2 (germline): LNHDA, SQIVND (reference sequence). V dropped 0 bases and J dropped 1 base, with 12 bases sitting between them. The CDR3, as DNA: TGTGCCAGTAGTATAGATCTATGGCCGGCGAACACTGAAGCTTTCTTT. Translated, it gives CASSIDLWPANTEAFF.

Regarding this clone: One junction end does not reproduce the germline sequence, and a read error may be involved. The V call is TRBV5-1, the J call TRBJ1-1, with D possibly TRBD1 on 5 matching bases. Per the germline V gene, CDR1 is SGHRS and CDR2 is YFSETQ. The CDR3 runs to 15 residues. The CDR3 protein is CASSPFTGLNTEAFF. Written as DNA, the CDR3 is TGCGCCAGCAGCCCATTTACAGGTCTGAATACTGAAGCTTTCTTT.

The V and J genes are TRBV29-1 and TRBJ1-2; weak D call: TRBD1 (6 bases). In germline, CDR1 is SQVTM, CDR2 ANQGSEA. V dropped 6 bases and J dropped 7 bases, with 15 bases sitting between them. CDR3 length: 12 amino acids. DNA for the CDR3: TGCAGCGTGGAACCTGGGGGGGCTGGCTACACCTTC. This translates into CSVEPGGAGYTF.